Detailed here is one T cell receptor beta chain. Source study methods: Estimated nucleated cell counts came from reference gene primer amplification. Profiled with immunoSEQ multiplex PCR; TCRdb holds only in-frame clones, not every one. That table supplies the V and J calls and clone size; D and trimming were determined from the DNA. The sample has around 300,000 clones; 70% to 90% are singletons. These data come from a study of blood T cell repertoires in COVID-19. About the research overall: Whether acute or convalescent, the COVID-19 samples came from the United States, Italy and Spain. PBMCs, B-cell-depleted T cells, or T cells provided the cDNA or gDNA that made up the material.

The J segment lost 3 bases and the V segment lost 2 bases, leaving 7 bases of the junction unmatched. The CDR3 totals 15 residues. CDR1 is SGHNT and CDR2 is YYREEE in the germline V gene (reference sequence). Sequenced sample: peripheral blood. The rearrangement joins TRBV5-4 to TRBJ2-7, with 8 bases fitting TRBD1. This TCR came from a woman in her 70s with acute or convalescent COVID-19. In DNA form, the CDR3 reads TGTGCCAGCAGCTTAGACAGGGGTCGGGGCTACGAGCAGTACTTC. It yields the protein CASSLDRGRGYEQYF.